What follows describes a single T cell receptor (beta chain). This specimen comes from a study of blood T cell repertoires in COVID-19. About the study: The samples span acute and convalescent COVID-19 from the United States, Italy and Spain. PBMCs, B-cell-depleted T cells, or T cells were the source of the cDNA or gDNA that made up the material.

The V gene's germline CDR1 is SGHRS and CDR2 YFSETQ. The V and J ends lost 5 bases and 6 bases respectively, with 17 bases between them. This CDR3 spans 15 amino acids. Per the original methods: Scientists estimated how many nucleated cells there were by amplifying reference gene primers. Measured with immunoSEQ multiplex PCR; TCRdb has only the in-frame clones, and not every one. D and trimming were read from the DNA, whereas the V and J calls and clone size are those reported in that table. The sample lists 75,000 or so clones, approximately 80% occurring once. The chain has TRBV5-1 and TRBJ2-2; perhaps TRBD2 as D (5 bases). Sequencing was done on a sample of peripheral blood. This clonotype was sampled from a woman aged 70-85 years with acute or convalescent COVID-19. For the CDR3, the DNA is TGCGCCAGCAGTATCCTAGTGGGAGATGCCGGGGAGCTGTTTTTT. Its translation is CASSILVGDAGELFF.